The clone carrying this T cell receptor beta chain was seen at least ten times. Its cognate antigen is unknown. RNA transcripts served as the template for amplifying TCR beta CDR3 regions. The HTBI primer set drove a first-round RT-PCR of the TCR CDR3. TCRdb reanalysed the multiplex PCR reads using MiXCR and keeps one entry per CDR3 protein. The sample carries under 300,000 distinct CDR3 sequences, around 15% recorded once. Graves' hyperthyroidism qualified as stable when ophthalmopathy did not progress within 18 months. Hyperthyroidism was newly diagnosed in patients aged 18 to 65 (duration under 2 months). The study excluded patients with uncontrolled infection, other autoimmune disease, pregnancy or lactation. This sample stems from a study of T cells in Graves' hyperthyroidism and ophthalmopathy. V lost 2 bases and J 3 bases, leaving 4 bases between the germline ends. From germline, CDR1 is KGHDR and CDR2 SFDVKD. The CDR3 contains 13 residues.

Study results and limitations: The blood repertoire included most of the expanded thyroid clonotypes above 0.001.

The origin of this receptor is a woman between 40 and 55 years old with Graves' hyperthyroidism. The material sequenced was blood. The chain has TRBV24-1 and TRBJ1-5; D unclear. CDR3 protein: CATSDYNNQPQHF. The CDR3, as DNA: TGTGCCACCAGTGATTACAACAATCAGCCCCAGCATTTT.